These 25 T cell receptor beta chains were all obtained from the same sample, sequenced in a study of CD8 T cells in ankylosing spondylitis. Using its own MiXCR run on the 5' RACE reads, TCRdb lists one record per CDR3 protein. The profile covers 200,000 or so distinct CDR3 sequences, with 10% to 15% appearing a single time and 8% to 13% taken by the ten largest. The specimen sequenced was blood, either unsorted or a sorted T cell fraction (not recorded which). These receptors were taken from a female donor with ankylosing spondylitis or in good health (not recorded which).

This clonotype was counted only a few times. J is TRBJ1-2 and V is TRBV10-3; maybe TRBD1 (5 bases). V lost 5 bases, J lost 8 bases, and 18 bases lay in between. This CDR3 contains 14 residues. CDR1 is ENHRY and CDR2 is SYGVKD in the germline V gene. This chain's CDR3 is CAISNSQGISGYTF. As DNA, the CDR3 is TGTGCCATCAGTAATTCGCAGGGAATCTCCGGCTACACCTTC.

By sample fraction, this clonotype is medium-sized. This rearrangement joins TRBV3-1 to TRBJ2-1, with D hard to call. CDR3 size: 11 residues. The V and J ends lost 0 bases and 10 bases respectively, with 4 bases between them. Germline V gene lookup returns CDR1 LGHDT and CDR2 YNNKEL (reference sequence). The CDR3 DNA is TGTGCCAGCAGCCAAGATGCGGAGCAGTTCTTC. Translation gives CASSQDAEQFF.

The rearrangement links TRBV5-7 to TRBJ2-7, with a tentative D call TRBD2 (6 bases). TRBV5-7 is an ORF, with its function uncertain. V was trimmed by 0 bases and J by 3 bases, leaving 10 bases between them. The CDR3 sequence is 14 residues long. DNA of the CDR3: TGTGCCAGCAGCTTGGTGTTTAGCGGCTACGAGCAGTACTTC. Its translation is CASSLVFSGYEQYF.

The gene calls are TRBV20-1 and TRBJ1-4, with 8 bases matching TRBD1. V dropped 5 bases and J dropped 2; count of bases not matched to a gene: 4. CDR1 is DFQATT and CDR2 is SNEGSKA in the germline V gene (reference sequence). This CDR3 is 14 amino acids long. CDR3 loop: CSAGPGGTNEKLFF. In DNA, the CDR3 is TGCAGTGCTGGACCAGGGGGCACTAATGAAAAACTGTTTTTT.

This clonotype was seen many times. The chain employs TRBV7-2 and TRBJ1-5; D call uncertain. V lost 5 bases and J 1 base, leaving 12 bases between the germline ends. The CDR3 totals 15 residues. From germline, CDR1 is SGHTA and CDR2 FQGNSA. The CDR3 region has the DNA TGTGCCAGCAGCCCGGAGTTTTCGAGCAATCAGCCCCAGCATTTT. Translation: CASSPEFSSNQPQHF.

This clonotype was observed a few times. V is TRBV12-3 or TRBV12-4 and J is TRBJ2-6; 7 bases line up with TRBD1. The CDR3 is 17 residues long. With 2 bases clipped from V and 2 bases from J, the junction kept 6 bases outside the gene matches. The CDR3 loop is CASSLWPGTAGANVLTF. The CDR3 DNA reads TGTGCCAGCAGTTTATGGCCAGGGACAGCTGGGGCCAACGTCCTGACTTTC.

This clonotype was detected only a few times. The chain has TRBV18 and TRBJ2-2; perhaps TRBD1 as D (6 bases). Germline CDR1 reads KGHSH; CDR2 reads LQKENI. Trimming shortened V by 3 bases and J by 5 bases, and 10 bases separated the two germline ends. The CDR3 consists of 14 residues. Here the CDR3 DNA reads TGTGCCAGCTCACCTTACACAGGGACCGGGGAGCTGTTTTTT. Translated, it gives CASSPYTGTGELFF. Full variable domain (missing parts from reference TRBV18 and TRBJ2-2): NAGVMQNPRHLVRRRGQEARLRCSPMKGHSHVYWYRQLPEEGLKFMVYLQKENIIDESGMPKERFSAEFPKEGPSILRIQQVVRGDSAAYFCASSPYTGTGELFFGEGSRLTVL.

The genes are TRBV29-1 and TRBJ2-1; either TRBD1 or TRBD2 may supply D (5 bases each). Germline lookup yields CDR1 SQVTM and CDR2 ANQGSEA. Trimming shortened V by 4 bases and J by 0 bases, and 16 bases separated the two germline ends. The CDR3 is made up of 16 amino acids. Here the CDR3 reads CSVVGVAGSSYNEQFF. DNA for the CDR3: TGCAGCGTTGTGGGGGTCGCAGGGAGCTCCTACAATGAGCAGTTCTTC.

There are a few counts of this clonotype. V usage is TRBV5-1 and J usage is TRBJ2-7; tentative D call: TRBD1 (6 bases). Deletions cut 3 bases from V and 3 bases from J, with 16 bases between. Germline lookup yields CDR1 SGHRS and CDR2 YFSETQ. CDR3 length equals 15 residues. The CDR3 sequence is CASSYTGLLGYEQYF. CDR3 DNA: TGCGCCAGCAGCTACACAGGGTTACTCGGCTACGAGCAGTACTTC.

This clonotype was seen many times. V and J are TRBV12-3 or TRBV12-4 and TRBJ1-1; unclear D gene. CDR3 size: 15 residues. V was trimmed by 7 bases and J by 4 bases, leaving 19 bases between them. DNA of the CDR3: TGTGCCAGCACCCTGTCGGAGCCAGTACTCACTGAAGCTTTCTTT. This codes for CASTLSEPVLTEAFF.

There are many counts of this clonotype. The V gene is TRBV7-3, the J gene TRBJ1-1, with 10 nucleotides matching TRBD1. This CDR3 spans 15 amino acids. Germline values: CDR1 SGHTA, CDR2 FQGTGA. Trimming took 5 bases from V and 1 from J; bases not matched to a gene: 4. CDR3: CASSPTGGPNTEAFF. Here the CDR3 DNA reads TGTGCCAGCAGCCCGACAGGGGGCCCGAACACTGAAGCTTTCTTT.

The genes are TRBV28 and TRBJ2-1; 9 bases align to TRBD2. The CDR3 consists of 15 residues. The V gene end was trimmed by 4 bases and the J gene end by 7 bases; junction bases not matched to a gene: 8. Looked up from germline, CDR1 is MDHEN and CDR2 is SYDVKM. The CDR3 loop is CASSSHSGSRNEQFF. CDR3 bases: TGTGCCAGCAGTTCTCATAGCGGGAGTAGGAATGAGCAGTTCTTC.

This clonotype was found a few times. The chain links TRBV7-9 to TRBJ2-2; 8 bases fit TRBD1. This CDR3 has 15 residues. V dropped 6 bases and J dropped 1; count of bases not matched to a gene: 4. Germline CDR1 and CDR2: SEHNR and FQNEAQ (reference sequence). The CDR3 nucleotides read TGTGCCAGCAGACTAGGACAGGGGAACACCGGGGAGCTGTTTTTT. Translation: CASRLGQGNTGELFF.

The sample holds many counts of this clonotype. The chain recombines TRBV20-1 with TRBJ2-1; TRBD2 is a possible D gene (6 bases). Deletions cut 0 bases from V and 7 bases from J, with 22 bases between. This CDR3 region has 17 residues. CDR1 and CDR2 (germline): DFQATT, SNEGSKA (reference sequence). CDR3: CSARDKAGRSGKNEQFF. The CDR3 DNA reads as TGCAGTGCTAGAGATAAGGCAGGGAGGTCTGGGAAAAATGAGCAGTTCTTC.

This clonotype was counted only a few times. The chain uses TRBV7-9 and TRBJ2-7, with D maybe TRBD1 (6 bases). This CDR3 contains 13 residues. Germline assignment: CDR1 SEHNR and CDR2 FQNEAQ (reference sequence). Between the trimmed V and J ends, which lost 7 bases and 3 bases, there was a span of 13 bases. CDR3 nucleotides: TGTGCCAGCACCCCCGGGACAAACTACGAGCAGTACTTC. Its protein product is CASTPGTNYEQYF.

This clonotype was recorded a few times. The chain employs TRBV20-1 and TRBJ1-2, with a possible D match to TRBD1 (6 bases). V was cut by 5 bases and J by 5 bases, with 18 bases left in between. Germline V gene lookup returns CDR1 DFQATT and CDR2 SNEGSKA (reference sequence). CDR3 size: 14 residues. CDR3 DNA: TGCAGTGCTGCCAAGACAGGACCAACGTATGGCTACACCTTC. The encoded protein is CSAAKTGPTYGYTF.

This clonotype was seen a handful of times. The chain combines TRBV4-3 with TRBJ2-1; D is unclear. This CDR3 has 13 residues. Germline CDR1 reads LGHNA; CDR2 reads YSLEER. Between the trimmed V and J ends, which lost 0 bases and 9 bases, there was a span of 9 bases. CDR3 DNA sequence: TGCGCCAGCAGCCAAGATTTAGGACGTGAGCAGTTCTTC. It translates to CASSQDLGREQFF.

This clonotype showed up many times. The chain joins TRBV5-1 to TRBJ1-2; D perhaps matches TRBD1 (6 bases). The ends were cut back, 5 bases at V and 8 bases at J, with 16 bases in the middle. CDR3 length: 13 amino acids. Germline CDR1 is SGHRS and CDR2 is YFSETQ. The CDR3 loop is CASRIQGEGGYTF. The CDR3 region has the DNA TGCGCCAGCAGGATACAGGGAGAGGGAGGCTACACCTTC.

CDR3 sequence: CASSSPDATEWWTQYF. The CDR3 coding sequence is TGTGCCAGCAGCTCTCCCGACGCCACGGAATGGTGGACCCAGTACTTC. The chain employs TRBV7-9 and TRBJ2-5, with D hard to call. The CDR3 totals 16 residues. Germline lookup yields CDR1 SEHNR and CDR2 FQNEAQ (reference sequence). With 4 bases removed from V and 7 bases from J, the gap between germline ends came to 22 bases.

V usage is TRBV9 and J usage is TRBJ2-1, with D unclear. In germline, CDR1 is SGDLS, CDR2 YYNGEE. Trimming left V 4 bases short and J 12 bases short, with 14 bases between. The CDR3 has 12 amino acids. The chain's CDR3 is CASSPPGGRQFF. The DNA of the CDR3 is TGTGCCAGCAGCCCCCCGGGTGGTCGGCAGTTCTTC.

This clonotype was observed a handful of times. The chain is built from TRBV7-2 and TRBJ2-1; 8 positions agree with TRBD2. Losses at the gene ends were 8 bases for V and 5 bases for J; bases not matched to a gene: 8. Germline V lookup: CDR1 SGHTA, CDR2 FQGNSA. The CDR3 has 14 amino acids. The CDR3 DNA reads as TGTGCCAGCGGGCCATCGGGAGGGGACAATGAGCAGTTCTTC. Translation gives CASGPSGGDNEQFF. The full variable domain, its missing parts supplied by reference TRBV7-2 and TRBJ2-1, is GAGVSQSPSNKVTEKGKDVELRCDPISGHTALYWYRQSLGQGLEFLIYFQGNSAPDKSGLPSDRFSAERTGGSVSTLTIQRTQQEDSAVYLCASGPSGGDNEQFFGPGTRLTVL.

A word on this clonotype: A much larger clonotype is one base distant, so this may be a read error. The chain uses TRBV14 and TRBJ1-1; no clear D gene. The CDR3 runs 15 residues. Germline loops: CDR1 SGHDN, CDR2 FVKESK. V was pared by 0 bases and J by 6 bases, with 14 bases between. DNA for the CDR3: TGTGCCAGCAGCCAAGATTGGGGTGCGAGCGCTGAAGCTTTCTTT. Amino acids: CASSQDWGASAEAFF. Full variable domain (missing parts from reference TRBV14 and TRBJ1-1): EAGVTQFPSHSVIEKGQTVTLRCDPISGHDNLYWYRRVMGKEIKFLLHFVKESKQDESGMPNNRFLAERTGGTYSTLKVQPAELEDSGVYFCASSQDWGASAEAFFGQGTRLTVV.

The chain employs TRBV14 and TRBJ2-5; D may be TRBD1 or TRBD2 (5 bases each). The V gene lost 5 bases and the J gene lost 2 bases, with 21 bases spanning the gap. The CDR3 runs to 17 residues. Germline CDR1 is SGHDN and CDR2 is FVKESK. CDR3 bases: TGTGCCAGCAGCTATTACCGGGGACCGAGAATACAAGAGACCCAGTACTTC. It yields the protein CASSYYRGPRIQETQYF. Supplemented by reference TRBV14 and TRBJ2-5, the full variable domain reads EAGVTQFPSHSVIEKGQTVTLRCDPISGHDNLYWYRRVMGKEIKFLLHFVKESKQDESGMPNNRFLAERTGGTYSTLKVQPAELEDSGVYFCASSYYRGPRIQETQYFGPGTRLLVL.

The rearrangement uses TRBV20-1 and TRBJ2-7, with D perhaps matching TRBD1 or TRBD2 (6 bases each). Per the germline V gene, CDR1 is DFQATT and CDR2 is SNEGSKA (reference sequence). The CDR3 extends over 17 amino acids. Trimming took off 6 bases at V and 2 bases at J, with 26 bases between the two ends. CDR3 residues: CSAERAGDFQEPYEQYF. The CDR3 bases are TGCAGTGCCGAGAGGGCAGGGGACTTTCAGGAACCCTACGAGCAGTACTTC.

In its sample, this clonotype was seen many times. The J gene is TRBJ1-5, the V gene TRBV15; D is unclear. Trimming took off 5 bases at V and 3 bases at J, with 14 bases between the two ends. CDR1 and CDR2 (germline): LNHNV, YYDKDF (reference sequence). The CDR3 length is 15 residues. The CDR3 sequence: CATSGLGMSNQPQHF. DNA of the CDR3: TGTGCCACCAGCGGTTTAGGGATGTCCAATCAGCCCCAGCATTTT.